Listed below are T cell receptor beta chains from one sample, sequenced in a study of cytomegalovirus exposure and HLA in healthy donors. The protocol was immunoSEQ multiplex PCR, while the TCRdb copy is restricted to in-frame clones and leaves out a portion. There are 150,000 or so clones in the sample; roughly 74% occur only once, and 2.5% to 3% lies in the top ten. The sequenced material came from PBMCs. These TCRs come from a young man in good health and CMV-seronegative. Each CDR3 is given with its conserved first and last residue. A D gene is named only where the DNA matches it firmly. The size field is filled for only some rows; it gives once, few, many or a size class.

TRBD1 TRBJ2-3 TRBV7-9 . CASSLALQGAEDTQYF TGTGCCAGCAGCTTAGCCCTACAGGGGGCGGAAGATACGCAGTATTTT
TRBD2 TRBJ2-1 TRBV30 . CAWSVQQRGVNNEQFF TGTGCCTGGAGTGTACAGCAGCGGGGGGTGAACAATGAGCAGTTCTTC
TRBD2 TRBJ2-1 TRBV9 . CASSSATSGGGEQFF TGTGCCAGCAGCTCCGCGACTAGCGGGGGAGGTGAGCAGTTCTTC
TRBD2 TRBJ2-3 TRBV7-2 . CASSLRLTGGIDTQYF TGTGCCAGCAGTCTTCGACTAACGGGGGGAATAGATACGCAGTATTTT
TRBD2 TRBJ2-7 TRBV27 . CASSLLRGALYEQYF TGTGCCAGCAGTCTATTGCGGGGGGCGTTATACGAGCAGTACTTC
TRBD2 TRBJ2-5 TRBV14 . CASSQDGLAGIKTQYF TGTGCCAGCAGCCAAGATGGACTAGCGGGAATAAAGACCCAGTACTTC
TRBD1 TRBJ2-1 TRBV15 . CATKRDRRSPEQFF TGTGCCACCAAACGGGACAGACGATCCCCTGAGCAGTTCTTC
TRBD1 TRBJ2-7 TRBV19 . CASSSKGTGAYEQYF TGTGCCAGTAGTTCAAAGGGAACAGGGGCCTACGAGCAGTACTTC
. TRBJ1-2 TRBV5-6 few CASSEGSYGYTF TGTGCCAGCAGTGAGGGCAGCTATGGCTACACCTTC
. TRBJ1-6 TRBV4-2 . CASSQDWGGNSPLHF TGTGCCAGCAGCCAAGATTGGGGAGGCAATTCACCCCTCCACTTT
. TRBJ2-3 TRBV29-1 . CSVEDRGARGPDTQYF TGCAGCGTTGAAGATCGGGGGGCTAGGGGCCCAGATACGCAGTATTTT
. TRBJ1-2 TRBV10-3 . CAISEQNYGYTF TGTGCCATCAGTGAACAGAACTATGGCTACACCTTC
TRBD1 TRBJ1-6 TRBV11-1 once CASSSMDRDNSPLHF TGTGCCAGCAGCTCCATGGACAGGGACAATTCACCCCTCCACTTT
TRBD1 TRBJ1-2 TRBV7-2 . CASSLLRDRGNGYTF TGTGCCAGCAGCTTACTCCGGGACAGGGGTAATGGCTACACCTTC
TRBD1 TRBJ2-6 TRBV29-1 . CSVDDRGLSSGANGLTF TGCAGCGTGGACGACAGGGGCCTGAGCTCTGGGGCCAACGGCCTGACTTTC
. TRBJ2-3 TRBV11-3 once CASSSYESSTDTQYF TGTGCCAGCAGCTCCTATGAGTCTAGCACAGATACGCAGTATTTT
TRBD1 TRBJ2-3 TRBV4-1 . CASSQGDRVGTDTQYF TGCGCCAGCAGCCAAGGGGACAGGGTGGGCACAGATACGCAGTATTTT
. TRBJ1-5 TRBV7-8 . CASSLGGDQPQHF TGTGCCAGCAGCTTAGGTGGAGATCAGCCCCAGCATTTT
. TRBJ2-5 TRBV6-5 once CASRGKEGGTQYF TGTGCCAGCAGGGGGAAAGAAGGAGGGACCCAGTACTTC
. TRBJ2-5 TRBV19 . CASKKGGVETQYF TGTGCCAGTAAAAAGGGGGGGGTAGAGACCCAGTACTTC
TRBD1 TRBJ1-6 TRBV6-1 . CASSFKGAHNSPLHF TGTGCCAGCAGTTTCAAGGGGGCCCATAATTCACCCCTCCACTTT
TRBD1 TRBJ2-5 TRBV5-1 . CASSRLPGTGQETQYF TGCGCCAGCAGCAGACTCCCCGGGACAGGACAAGAGACCCAGTACTTC
. TRBJ1-3 TRBV7-7 . CASSSGSPWGNTIYF TGTGCTAGCAGCTCGGGGTCGCCTTGGGGAAACACCATATATTTT
. TRBJ2-3 TRBV6-1 . CASSGLGTAFTDTQYF TGTGCCAGCAGTGGACTAGGGACAGCCTTCACAGATACGCAGTATTTT
TRBD1 TRBJ2-5 TRBV20-1 . CSARPGTVQYF TGCAGTGCTAGACCTGGGACAGTGCAGTACTTC
. TRBJ2-7 TRBV7-9 . CASSPVIAWSYEQYF TGTGCCAGCAGTCCCGTGATAGCGTGGTCCTACGAGCAGTACTTC
. TRBJ2-7 TRBV21-1 . CASTNTRWGQGTYEQYF .